This TCR beta chain is drawn from a study of blood T cell repertoires in COVID-19 (dated by TCRdb to between 2020 and 2021). Broadly, across the study: Collaborator samples came from the United States, Italy and Spain and covered acute and convalescent phases of COVID-19. The prospective study material was composed of cDNA or gDNA derived from T cells, B-cell-depleted T cells, or PBMCs. The dataset comprised deeply sampled blood TCRbeta repertoires from subjects exposed to, actively infected with, or recovered from COVID-19. The repertoires were released in a freely available public database intended as a resource for research on the immune response to SARS-CoV-2. The samples were drawn from the first 160 participants of the ongoing ImmuneRACE study and from more than 1,000 subjects provided by 6 global collaborators. Sample metadata almost always included a de-identified subject ID, COVID-19 status, age in years and sex. Where HLA class I and class II types were available, the types were taken from metadata supplied by the sample provider, not from assay-based typing. General conclusions and limits of the study: The quantity of clinical and demographic metadata differed by source and by participant and was supplied without curation.

TCRbeta CDR3 regions were amplified from genomic DNA by means of the immunoSEQ Assay, a bias-controlled multiplex PCR. Processing in the source paper ran as follows. Nucleated cell counts per sample were estimated from amplification of reference gene primers within the assay. To quantify the absolute abundance of each unique TCRbeta CDR3 rearrangement, sequence reads were collapsed and filtered. For each sample, productive Simpson clonality was calculated as the square root of Simpson's diversity index over productive rearrangements. Sourced from immuneACCESS, this table was stored by TCRdb with only in-frame sequences that have V and J called. A share of the clones is absent; for the studies checked, an unresolved V gene accounts for under half, and the remainder has no known explanation. The V and J calls and the clone size are those of that table, but D and trimming were determined from the DNA. In all, the sample holds about 140,000 clones, and approximately 87% of those were seen once. The ten largest clones add up to 11% of the sample.

Comment on this clone: Its antigen target is currently unknown. No base quality information exists; no much larger clone differs at one position.

Participants in the prospective study were enrolled through a virtual design, were aged 18 to 89 years, and lived in approximately 24 United States geographic areas. To assign participants to cohorts, the prospective study relied on clinical history that participants themselves reported in a screening survey and a study questionnaire. For ImmuneRACE Cohort 3, a participant was defined as recovered based on two consecutive negative NP/OP PCR tests, clearance by a healthcare professional, or resolution of symptoms. Mobile phlebotomists in the prospective study collected whole blood, serum and a nasopharyngeal or oropharyngeal swab from every participant. Participants in the prospective study had the option to provide additional blood draws and questionnaires over a 2-month period. Before DNA extraction, prospective study blood samples were shipped either frozen or at room temperature. The TCR comes from a man aged 55 to 70 who had recovered from COVID-19. Sequencing input: PBMCs or T cells enriched from blood (not recorded which).

The CDR3 is CASSRRGMRETQYF. The nucleotide sequence reads TGTGCCAGCAGCCGACGGGGGATGCGGGAGACCCAGTACTTC. The chain links TRBV7-8 with TRBJ2-5; tentative D gene TRBD2, with 6 bases matching. V and J lose 5 bases and 5 bases, and a span of 15 bases separates them. Reading from cysteine to phenylalanine, the CDR3 counts 14 amino acids. The DNA shown is the 42-base CDR3, in frame from base 1. The CDR1 and CDR2 encoded by the germline V gene are SGHVS and FQNEAQ.